A selection of T cell receptor beta chains follows, all from one sample in a study of CD8+ T cells in alopecia areata. Generated by immunoSEQ multiplex PCR, the TCRdb table keeps only in-frame clones and is missing some. Of approximately 180,000 clones in the sample, 50% to 65% were seen once. The starting material was CD8+ T cells sorted from blood, obtained at week 24, from a patient treated with tofacitinib. The receptors were gathered from a human donor with alopecia areata. The CDR3 runs from the conserved cysteine through the conserved F or W. The D gene is left open where the match is weak. Clone sizes are given selectively: once, few, many, or a class where the clone is expanded.

v_call	d_call	clone_size	j_call	cdr3_nt	cdr3_aa
TRBV29-1	-	few	TRBJ2-7	TGCAGCGTTTCGGGACCGAGCTCCTACGAGCAGTACTTC	CSVSGPSSYEQYF
TRBV4-3	-	once	TRBJ1-1	TGCGCCAGCAGCCAGTCGGGCGCTGAAGCTTTCTTT	CASSQSGAEAFF
TRBV27	TRBD1	once	TRBJ1-5	TGTGCCAGCAGTCCTCTACAGGGGGGAGTTAATCAGCCCCAGCATTTT	CASSPLQGGVNQPQHF
TRBV27	-	few	TRBJ2-3	TGTGCCAGCAGTTTACGGAATACGCAGTATTTT	CASSLRNTQYF
TRBV11-2	-	few	TRBJ2-7	TGTGCCAGCAGCTTTACGCCCGGCCAATCCTACGAGCAGTACTTC	CASSFTPGQSYEQYF
TRBV6-6	-	-	TRBJ1-5	TGTGCCAGCAACAGGGAAAGCAATCAGCCCCAGCATTTT	CASNRESNQPQHF
TRBV25-1	-	-	TRBJ1-1	TGTGCCAGCAGTGATCCGACAGCCGCGTCTGAAGCTTTCTTT	CASSDPTAASEAFF
TRBV29-1	-	few	TRBJ2-6	TGCAGCGTTGTAGAGACAGTTTACTCTGGGGCCAACGTCCTGACTTTC	CSVVETVYSGANVLTF
TRBV29-1	-	-	TRBJ2-7	TGCAGCGTTGAATTAGCAGGGAATCCTTACGAGCAGTACTTC	CSVELAGNPYEQYF
TRBV29-1	TRBD1	few	TRBJ1-2	TGCAGCGTGGGGACAGGCGGTGGCCAATCGGGCTACACCTTC	CSVGTGGGQSGYTF
TRBV6-4	-	-	TRBJ2-1	TGTGCCAGCAGTTACGTGGGGGACCCCAATGAGCAGTTCTTC	CASSYVGDPNEQFF
TRBV29-1	TRBD1	-	TRBJ2-2	TGCAGCGTTGCTGGGGACAGAAACACCGGGGAGCTGTTTTTT	CSVAGDRNTGELFF
TRBV6-5	-	-	TRBJ1-2	TGTGCCAGCAGTTACTCTCGCCAGGGGCCCTATGGCTACACCTTC	CASSYSRQGPYGYTF
TRBV9	-	few	TRBJ1-1	TGTGCCAGCAGCGTAGGGCAGGACACTGAAGCTTTCTTT	CASSVGQDTEAFF
TRBV6-6	-	once	TRBJ2-7	TGTGCCAGCCAGCAATTGACAGCAACTCCCTACGAGCAGTACTTC	CASQQLTATPYEQYF
TRBV9	TRBD1	-	TRBJ2-7	TGTGCCAGCAGCTCCGGGACAGGGGGCTACGAGCAGTACTTC	CASSSGTGGYEQYF
TRBV5-4	TRBD2	-	TRBJ2-1	TGTGCCAGCAGCTCTAGCGGGGGCTATGAGCAGTTCTTC	CASSSSGGYEQFF
TRBV7-3	-	-	TRBJ2-6	TGTGCCAGCAGCTTACGGCGGTCCGGGGCCAACGTCCTGACTTTC	CASSLRRSGANVLTF
TRBV5-4	TRBD1	-	TRBJ2-7	TGTGCCAGCAGCACGGGACAGACCCTTGAGCAGTACTTC	CASSTGQTLEQYF
TRBV15	-	-	TRBJ1-1	TGTGCCACCAGCAGTATTCGAGGGGTTGCATTAGAAGCTTTCTTT	CATSSIRGVALEAFF
TRBV7-2	-	-	TRBJ1-6	TGTGCCAGCAGCTTACGTTCAGCAGAATATAATTCACCCCTCCACTTT	CASSLRSAEYNSPLHF
TRBV27	-	few	TRBJ2-5	TGTGCCAGCCGTCCTTACTCGACAGGCTATAGAGAGACCCAGTACTTC	CASRPYSTGYRETQYF
TRBV29-1	-	-	TRBJ2-3	TGCAGCGTTGAAGATGCCGGGGTTGAAGATACGCAGTATTTT	CSVEDAGVEDTQYF
TRBV4-1	TRBD1	-	TRBJ1-2	TGCGCCAGCAGCCAAACGGGACAGCCTCTCGCTGGCTACACCTTC	CASSQTGQPLAGYTF
TRBV13	TRBD1	few	TRBJ1-2	TGTGCCAGCAGCTTAGAACAGGGGGAGATAGCTAACTATGGCTACACCTTC	CASSLEQGEIANYGYTF
TRBV25-1	-	-	TRBJ2-3	TGTGCCACCCTAGGAGATACGCAGTATTTT	CATLGDTQYF
TRBV29-1	-	few	TRBJ2-2	TGCAGCGTTGAGGAGACAGCCAGAAACACCGGGGAGCTGTTTTTT	CSVEETARNTGELFF
TRBV30	-	few	TRBJ1-1	TGTGCCTGGAGTGTACCGGGGAACACTGAAGCTTTCTTT	CAWSVPGNTEAFF
TRBV7-9	-	few	TRBJ1-1	TGTGCCAGCAGCCCCGATGGTAAACTAGCTTTCTTT	CASSPDGKLAFF
TRBV7-9	-	-	TRBJ2-3	TGTGCCAGCAGCTCTACCCGGGACCAAGGTTCAGATACGCAGTATTTT	CASSSTRDQGSDTQYF
TRBV19	-	-	TRBJ2-7	TGTGCCAGTACCATGACAGGTGGTTCCTACGAGCAGTACTTC	CASTMTGGSYEQYF
TRBV5-6	-	-	TRBJ2-7	TGTGCCAGCAGCTGGGGGACCGACTCGAAGCCCTACGAGCAGTACTTC	CASSWGTDSKPYEQYF
TRBV10-2	TRBD1	-	TRBJ1-5	TGCGCCAGCAGTACCGGGACAGGAGCAGGGCAGCCCCAGCATTTT	CASSTGTGAGQPQHF
TRBV11-2	-	few	TRBJ2-1	TGTGCCAGCAGCTCCGGACCAACCAATGAGCAGTTCTTC	CASSSGPTNEQFF
TRBV13	-	-	TRBJ1-1	TGTGCCAGCAGCTTATTACAGACGAACACTGAAGCTTTCTTT	CASSLLQTNTEAFF
TRBV15	TRBD1	-	TRBJ1-6	TGTGCCACCAGCAGAGTCCGGGACAGAAGAGAATTCTCCTATAATTCACCCCTCCACTTT	CATSRVRDRREFSYNSPLHF
TRBV15	TRBD1	few	TRBJ2-7	TGTGCCACCAGCAGAGACCATTCGACAGGGCCCGAGCAGTACTTC	CATSRDHSTGPEQYF
TRBV11-3	-	few	TRBJ1-4	TGTGCCAGCAGCTTAGATCCACCGACACGGAGTAATGAAAAACTGTTTTTT	CASSLDPPTRSNEKLFF
TRBV11-1	-	-	TRBJ2-7	TGTGCCAGCAGCTCAGGGGACTACGAGCTAGTGGAGCAGTACTTC	CASSSGDYELVEQYF
TRBV28	-	-	TRBJ2-1	TGTGCCAGCAGTTCCATAAACTCCTACAATGAGCAGTTCTTC	CASSSINSYNEQFF
TRBV5-6	-	-	TRBJ1-1	TGTGCCAGCAGCACCACAGTCAAAGCCTTTAACACTGAAGCTTTCTTT	CASSTTVKAFNTEAFF
TRBV4-2	-	-	TRBJ2-1	TGTGCCAGCAGCTCGTCCGGGACACGCTTAGGGAATGAGCAGTTCTTC	CASSSSGTRLGNEQFF
TRBV9	TRBD2	-	TRBJ2-2	TGTGCCAGCAGCGTAGGCGGGGGGACCGCGAACACCGGGGAGCTGTTTTTT	CASSVGGGTANTGELFF
TRBV7-3	TRBD1	few	TRBJ2-7	TGTGCCAGCAGCTACGGGACAGGTAGCGGCTACGAGCAGTACTTC	CASSYGTGSGYEQYF
TRBV5-6	-	-	TRBJ2-2	TGTGCCAGCAGCTTGGGCAGGGGGAACACCGGGGAGCTGTTTTTT	CASSLGRGNTGELFF
TRBV2	-	-	TRBJ2-7	TGTGCCAGCAACACCCCAGGGATAAACTCCTACGAGCAGTACTTC	CASNTPGINSYEQYF
TRBV25-1	TRBD2	-	TRBJ2-3	TGTGCCAGCAGCCCGGGACTAGAGTTTGATACGCAGTATTTT	CASSPGLEFDTQYF
TRBV10-3	TRBD2	few	TRBJ2-3	TGTGCCATCAGTGGTCGGGAGGGGCAAAGCACAGATACGCAGTATTTT	CAISGREGQSTDTQYF
TRBV25-1	TRBD1	-	TRBJ1-2	TGTGCCAGCAATCCGGGACAGCCCTATGGCTACACCTTC	CASNPGQPYGYTF
TRBV7-9	TRBD2	few	TRBJ2-7	TGTGCCAGCGGGGAGGGTCCCTACGAGCAGTACTTC	CASGEGPYEQYF
TRBV6-5	-	-	TRBJ1-1	TGTGCCAGCAGTCCCCTGGTGGACACTGAAGCTTTCTTT	CASSPLVDTEAFF
TRBV7-8	TRBD1	-	TRBJ2-5	TGTGCCAGCAGCTTCAATAGGGGGCTACAAGAGACCCAGTACTTC	CASSFNRGLQETQYF
TRBV30	-	once	TRBJ1-1	TGTGCCTGGAGTGTAGACTCCGGATGGGACGGAGCTTTCTTT	CAWSVDSGWDGAFF
TRBV30	-	-	TRBJ2-7	TGTGCCTGGAGTTCCTCCTACGAGCAGTACTTC	CAWSSSYEQYF
TRBV6-1	-	few	TRBJ2-7	TGTGCCAGCAGGGGTGACAACAGCTACGAGCAGTACTTC	CASRGDNSYEQYF